A selection of T cell receptor beta chains follows, all from one sample in a study of T-cell memory formation after mild COVID-19. TCRdb independently ran MiXCR on the 5' RACE reads; one entry per CDR3 protein. The sample consists of about half a million distinct CDR3 sequences, roughly 18% of them appearing once. Sequencing used PBMCs or a T cell subset sorted from them (not recorded which). The receptors here all came from an adult woman who had mild COVID-19 (a few samples of this study predate the infection). Cell type and time point are not known. Both conserved end residues are part of each CDR3. A D gene is named only where the DNA matches it firmly. Some rows mark clone size as missing; the rest say once, few, many or name a class of expanded clone.

size: few
D: TRBD2
V: TRBV9
J: TRBJ2-1
DNA: TGTGCCAGCAGCGTAGAACTAGCGCAGAGCTCCTACAATGAGCAGTTCTTC
CDR3: CASSVELAQSSYNEQFF

size: .
D: TRBD2
V: TRBV4-2
J: TRBJ2-1
DNA: TGTGCCAGCAGCCAAGATCGGCCTAGCGGGGGGCCCTATGATGAGCAGTTCTTC
CDR3: CASSQDRPSGGPYDEQFF

size: few
D: TRBD1
V: TRBV5-1
J: TRBJ1-1
DNA: TGCGCCAGCAGCCTTATGAGACAGGGGAACACTGAAGCTTTCTTT
CDR3: CASSLMRQGNTEAFF

size: few
D: .
V: TRBV11-3
J: TRBJ2-6
DNA: TGTGCCAGCAAAGAGGGAGGCTCTGGGGCCAACGTCCTGACTTTC
CDR3: CASKEGGSGANVLTF

size: .
D: .
V: TRBV20-1
J: TRBJ2-7
DNA: TGCAGTGCTAGCCCCTACGAGCAGTACTTC
CDR3: CSASPYEQYF

size: .
D: .
V: TRBV7-9
J: TRBJ2-1
DNA: TGTGCCAGCAGCTTAGTTCCCTCCTCCTACAATGAGCAGTTCTTC
CDR3: CASSLVPSSYNEQFF

size: .
D: .
V: TRBV7-2
J: TRBJ1-5
DNA: TGTGCCAGCAGCTTTGAAGGGGCGCCCTCCGGCCCCCAGCATTTT
CDR3: CASSFEGAPSGPQHF

size: .
D: .
V: TRBV20-1
J: TRBJ1-2
DNA: TGCAGTGCTAGGCGGGGACGGGAGACGGGTGGCTACACCTTC
CDR3: CSARRGRETGGYTF

size: .
D: TRBD1
V: TRBV7-3
J: TRBJ2-3
DNA: TGTGCCAGCAGCGCTGGACAGGGGTTCACAGATACGCAGTATTTT
CDR3: CASSAGQGFTDTQYF

size: many
D: .
V: TRBV5-1
J: TRBJ1-1
DNA: TGCGCCAGCAGCTCCGGGACGCTGAACACTGAAGCTTTCTTT
CDR3: CASSSGTLNTEAFF

size: .
D: .
V: TRBV6-5
J: TRBJ2-5
DNA: TGTGCCAGCAGTTACTCGATGGGGGAGACCCAGTACTTC
CDR3: CASSYSMGETQYF

size: few
D: .
V: TRBV7-2
J: TRBJ2-1
DNA: TGTGCCAGCGGGTCGAACAATGAGCAGTTCTTC
CDR3: CASGSNNEQFF

size: .
D: .
V: TRBV6-2/TRBV6-3
J: TRBJ1-1
DNA: TGTGCCAGCAGTACTGGGCCCCCCCGGACTGAAGCTTTCTTT
CDR3: CASSTGPPRTEAFF